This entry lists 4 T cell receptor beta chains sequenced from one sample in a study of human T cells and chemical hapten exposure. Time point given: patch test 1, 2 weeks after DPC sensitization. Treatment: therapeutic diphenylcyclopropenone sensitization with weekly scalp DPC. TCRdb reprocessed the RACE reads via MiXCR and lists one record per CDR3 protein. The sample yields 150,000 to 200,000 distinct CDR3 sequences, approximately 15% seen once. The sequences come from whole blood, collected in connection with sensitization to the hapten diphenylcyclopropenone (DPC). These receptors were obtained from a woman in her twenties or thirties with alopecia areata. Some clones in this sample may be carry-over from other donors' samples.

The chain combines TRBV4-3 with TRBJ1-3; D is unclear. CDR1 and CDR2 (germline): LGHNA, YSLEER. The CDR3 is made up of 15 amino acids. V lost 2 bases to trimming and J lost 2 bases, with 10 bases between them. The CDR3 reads CASSQLSGTGNTIYF. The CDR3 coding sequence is TGCGCCAGCAGCCAACTTTCAGGAACTGGAAACACCATATATTTT.

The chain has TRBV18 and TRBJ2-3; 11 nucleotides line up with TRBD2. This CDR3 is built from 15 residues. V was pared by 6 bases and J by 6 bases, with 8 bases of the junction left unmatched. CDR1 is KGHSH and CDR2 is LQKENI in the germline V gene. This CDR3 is CASSRTSGSEDTQYF. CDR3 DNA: TGTGCCAGCTCGCGTACTAGCGGGAGCGAGGATACGCAGTATTTT.

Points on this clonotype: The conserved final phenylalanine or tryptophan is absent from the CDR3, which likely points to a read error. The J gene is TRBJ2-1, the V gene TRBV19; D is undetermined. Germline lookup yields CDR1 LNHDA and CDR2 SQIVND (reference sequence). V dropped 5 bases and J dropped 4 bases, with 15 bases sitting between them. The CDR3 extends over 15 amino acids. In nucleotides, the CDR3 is TGTGCCAGTAGTCCGACCGCAGCACGATACAATGAGCAGTTCTCC. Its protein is CASSPTAARYNEQFS.

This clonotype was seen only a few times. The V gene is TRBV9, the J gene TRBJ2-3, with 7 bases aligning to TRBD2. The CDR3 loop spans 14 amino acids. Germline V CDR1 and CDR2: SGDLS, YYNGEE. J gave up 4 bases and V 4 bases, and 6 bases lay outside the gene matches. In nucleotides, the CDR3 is TGTGCCAGCAGCCAAGGGACTACCCCAGATACGCAGTATTTT. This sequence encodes CASSQGTTPDTQYF.